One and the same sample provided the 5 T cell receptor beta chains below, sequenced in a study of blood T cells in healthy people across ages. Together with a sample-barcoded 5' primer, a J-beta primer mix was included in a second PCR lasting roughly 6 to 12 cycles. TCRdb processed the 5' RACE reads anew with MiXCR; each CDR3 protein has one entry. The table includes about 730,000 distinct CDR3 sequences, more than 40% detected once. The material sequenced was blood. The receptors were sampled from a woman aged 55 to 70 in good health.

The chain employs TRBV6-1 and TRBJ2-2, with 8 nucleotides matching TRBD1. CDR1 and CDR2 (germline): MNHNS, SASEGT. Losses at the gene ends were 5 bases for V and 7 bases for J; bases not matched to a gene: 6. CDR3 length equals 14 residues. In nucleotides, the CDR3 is TGTGCCAGCAGTAAGACAGGGGTCGGCGGGGAGCTGTTTTTT. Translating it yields CASSKTGVGGELFF.

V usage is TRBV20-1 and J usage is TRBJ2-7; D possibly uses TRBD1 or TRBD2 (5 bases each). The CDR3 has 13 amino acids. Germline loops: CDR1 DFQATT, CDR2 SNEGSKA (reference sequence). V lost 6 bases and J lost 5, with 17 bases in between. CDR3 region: CSAPWWGSNEQYF. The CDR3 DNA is TGCAGTGCCCCCTGGTGGGGGTCCAACGAGCAGTACTTC.

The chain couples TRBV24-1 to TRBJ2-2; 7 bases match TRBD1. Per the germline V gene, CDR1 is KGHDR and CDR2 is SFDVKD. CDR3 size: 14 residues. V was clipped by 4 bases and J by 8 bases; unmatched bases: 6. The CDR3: CATSETTGVGELFF. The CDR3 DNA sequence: TGTGCCACCAGTGAGACAACAGGGGTAGGGGAGCTGTTTTTT.

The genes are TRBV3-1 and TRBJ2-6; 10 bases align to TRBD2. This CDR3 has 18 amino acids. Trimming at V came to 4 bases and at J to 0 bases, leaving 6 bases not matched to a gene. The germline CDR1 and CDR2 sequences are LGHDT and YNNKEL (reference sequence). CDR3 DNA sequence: TGTGCCAGCAGCCCCCATGGACTAGCGGCCTCTGGGGCCAACGTCCTGACTTTC. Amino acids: CASSPHGLAASGANVLTF.

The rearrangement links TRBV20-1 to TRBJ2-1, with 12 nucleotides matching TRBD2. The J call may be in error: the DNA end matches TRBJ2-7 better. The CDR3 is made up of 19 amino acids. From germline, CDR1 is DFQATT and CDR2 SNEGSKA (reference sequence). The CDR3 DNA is TGCAGTGCTAGTGTGGCTAGCGGGAGGGACATGAGCTCCTACAATGAGCAGTACTTC. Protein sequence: CSASVASGRDMSSYNEQYF.